The clone carrying this T cell receptor beta chain was detected once. The junction had 7 bases not matched to a gene; V was cut back by 5 bases and J by 1 base. CDR1 MDHEN and CDR2 SYDVKM come from the germline V gene. CDR3 size: 16 residues. This entry is derived from a study of cytomegalovirus exposure and HLA in healthy donors. The primer mix had 60 Vbeta and 13 Jbeta primers. This table comes from immunoSEQ multiplex PCR, and its TCRdb copy is limited to in-frame clones, with some not included. The sample records 85,000 to 100,000 clones, 64% being singletons. The chain recombines TRBV28 with TRBJ1-5, with 8 bases fitting TRBD1. This receptor was obtained from a human donor in good health. Sample: PBMCs. The CDR3 sequence: CASSPPGGLSNQPQHF. CDR3 DNA sequence: TGTGCCAGCAGTCCCCCAGGGGGCTTAAGCAATCAGCCCCAGCATTTT.